This T cell receptor (beta chain) is drawn from a study of regulatory T cells in long-lasting Graves disease. The time point here: persistent/refractory GD, antithyroid drugs over 5 years with positive TRAb. Extracted RNA from PBMCs served as the source of the TCR library. The CDR3 consists of 12 residues. Trimming stripped 7 bases from V and 8 bases from J, with 17 bases between. CDR1 DFQATT and CDR2 SNEGSKA come from the germline V gene (reference sequence). Building the TCR beta libraries relied on iRepertoire HTBI primers, and CDR3 regions underwent Arm-PCR. MiXCR, applied by TCRdb to the multiplex PCR reads, yields one record per CDR3 protein. The table includes 650,000 to 850,000 distinct CDR3 sequences, around 30% detected once. This clonotype came up many times.

The sequence derives from a female donor with Graves disease. This chain connects TRBV20-1 to TRBJ1-2; TRBD1 is a possible D gene (5 bases). Here the sequenced sample was peripheral blood mononuclear cells (PBMCs), taken when the disease was refractory, from a patient treated with antithyroid drugs. The CDR3 DNA reads as TGCAGTGTAGAGGACGGCAGGGAAGGCTACACCTTC. It encodes CSVEDGREGYTF.